This T cell receptor (beta chain) was observed in a study of cytomegalovirus exposure and HLA in healthy donors. Study-level information: Approximately 190 million T cells yielded more than 95 million unique TCR beta sequences, as an earlier analysis found. Study-wide results and caveats: According to a later analysis, donors in an Asian-associated ancestry cluster reportedly had fewer N-insertions than the roughly 630-donor mean.

The PCR ran on 60 Vbeta and 13 Jbeta primers. The method was immunoSEQ multiplex PCR; TCRdb's version includes in-frame clones alone and lacks a portion of them. The sample lists about 180,000 clones; around 75% were seen once. As for this clone: What it binds is not known.

Germline lookup yields CDR1 MGHRA and CDR2 YSYEKL. After removal of 0 bases from V and 4 bases from J, the junction contained 18 bases not matched to a gene. The length of the CDR3 is 19 residues. Donors in the study were healthy people who gave bone marrow. The TCR originated in a male donor in good health and CMV-seronegative. Sequenced sample: PBMCs. J is TRBJ2-7 and V is TRBV4-1; 7 bases line up with TRBD2. CDR3 sequence: CASSQELGSGRDYLYEQYF. CDR3 DNA: TGCGCCAGCAGCCAAGAACTCGGATCGGGGCGGGACTATTTGTACGAGCAGTACTTC.